This TCR beta chain was obtained from a study of shared T cell receptors in the human thymus. This CDR3 has 18 amino acids. Trimming removed 0 bases from V and 6 bases from J; junction bases left unmatched: 13. CDR1 MGHRA and CDR2 YSYEKL come from the germline V gene. Sequenced by immunoSEQ multiplex PCR; TCRdb stores in-frame clones only, minus some. Of 630,000 or so clones detected, around 87% appear once; the ten largest clones hold 0.009% to 0.0095%. This sample also appeared in a second study, on human thymus T cells. As reported in that work: The sample donors, healthy Finnish infants, were having corrective surgery for congenital heart defects. Thymus tissue was removed during corrective cardiac surgery. Both thymic and peripheral blood repertoires showed apparently biased V and J usage.

Sequenced: thymocytes. This chain links TRBV4-1 with TRBJ2-3, with TRBD2 matching 9 bases. This TCR was sampled from a boy younger than two with a congenital heart defect. For the CDR3, the DNA is TGCGCCAGCAGCCAAGATAGCCAGCGGGAGGAAATCCGGGATACGCAGTATTTT. Its translation: CASSQDSQREEIRDTQYF.